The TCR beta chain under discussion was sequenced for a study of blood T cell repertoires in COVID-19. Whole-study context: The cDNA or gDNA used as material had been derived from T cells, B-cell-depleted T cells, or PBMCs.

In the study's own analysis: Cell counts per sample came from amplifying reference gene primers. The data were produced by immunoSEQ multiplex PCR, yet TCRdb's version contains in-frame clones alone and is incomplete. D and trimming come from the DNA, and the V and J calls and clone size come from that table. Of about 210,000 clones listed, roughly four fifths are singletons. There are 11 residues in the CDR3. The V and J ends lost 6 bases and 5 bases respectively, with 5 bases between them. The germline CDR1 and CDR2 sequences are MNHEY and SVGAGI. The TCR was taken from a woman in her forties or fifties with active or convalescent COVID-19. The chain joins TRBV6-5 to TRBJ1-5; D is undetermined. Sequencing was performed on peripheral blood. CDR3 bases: TGTGCCAGCAGACTAGATCAGCCCCAGCATTTT. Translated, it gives CASRLDQPQHF.